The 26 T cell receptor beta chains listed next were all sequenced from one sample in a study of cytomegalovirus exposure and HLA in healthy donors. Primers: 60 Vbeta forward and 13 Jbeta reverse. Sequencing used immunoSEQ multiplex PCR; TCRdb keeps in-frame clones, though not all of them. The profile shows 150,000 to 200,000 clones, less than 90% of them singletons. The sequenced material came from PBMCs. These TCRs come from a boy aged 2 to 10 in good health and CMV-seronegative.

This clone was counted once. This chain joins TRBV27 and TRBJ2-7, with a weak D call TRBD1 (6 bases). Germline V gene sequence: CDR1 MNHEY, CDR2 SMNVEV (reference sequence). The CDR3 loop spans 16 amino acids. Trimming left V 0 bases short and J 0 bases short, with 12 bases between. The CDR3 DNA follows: TGTGCCAGCAGTTTATCATCAGGGGTTCTCTCCTACGAGCAGTACTTC. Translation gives CASSLSSGVLSYEQYF.

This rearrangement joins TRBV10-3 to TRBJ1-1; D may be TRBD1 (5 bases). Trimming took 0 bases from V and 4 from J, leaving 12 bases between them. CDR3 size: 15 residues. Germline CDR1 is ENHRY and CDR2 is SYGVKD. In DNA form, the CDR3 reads TGTGCCATCAGTGAGTCTAGGGGAGGCGGCACTGAAGCTTTCTTT. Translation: CAISESRGGGTEAFF.

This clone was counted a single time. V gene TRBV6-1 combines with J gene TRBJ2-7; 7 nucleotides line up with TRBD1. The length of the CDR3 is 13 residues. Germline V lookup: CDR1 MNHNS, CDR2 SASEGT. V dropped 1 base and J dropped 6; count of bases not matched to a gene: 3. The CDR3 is CASSEVAGGEQYF. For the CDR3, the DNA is TGTGCCAGCAGTGAAGTGGCAGGGGGCGAGCAGTACTTC.

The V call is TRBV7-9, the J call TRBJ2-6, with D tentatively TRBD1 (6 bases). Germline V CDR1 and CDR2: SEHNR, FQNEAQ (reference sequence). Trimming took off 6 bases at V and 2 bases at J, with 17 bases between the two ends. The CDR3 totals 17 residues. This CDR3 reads CASSQTAGDAGANVLTF. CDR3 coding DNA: TGTGCCAGCAGTCAAACCGCAGGGGACGCTGGGGCCAACGTCCTGACTTTC.

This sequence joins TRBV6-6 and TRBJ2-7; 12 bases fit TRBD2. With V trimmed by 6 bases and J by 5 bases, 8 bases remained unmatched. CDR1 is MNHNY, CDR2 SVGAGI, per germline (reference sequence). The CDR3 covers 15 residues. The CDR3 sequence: CASSLPTSGSHEQYF. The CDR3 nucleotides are TGTGCCAGCAGCCTCCCGACTAGCGGGAGTCACGAGCAGTACTTC.

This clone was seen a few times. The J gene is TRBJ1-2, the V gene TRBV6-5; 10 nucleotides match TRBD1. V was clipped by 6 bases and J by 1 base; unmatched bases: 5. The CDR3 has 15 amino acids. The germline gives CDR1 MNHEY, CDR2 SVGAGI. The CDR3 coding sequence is TGTGCCAGCAGCCTAGACAGGGGGCTTAACTATGGCTACACCTTC. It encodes CASSLDRGLNYGYTF.

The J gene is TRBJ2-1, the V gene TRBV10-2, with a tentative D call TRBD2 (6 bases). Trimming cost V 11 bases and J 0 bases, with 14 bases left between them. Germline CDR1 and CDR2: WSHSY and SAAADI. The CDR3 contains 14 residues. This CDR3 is CAPALADSYNEQFF. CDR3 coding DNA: TGCGCCCCAGCTTTAGCGGACTCCTACAATGAGCAGTTCTTC.

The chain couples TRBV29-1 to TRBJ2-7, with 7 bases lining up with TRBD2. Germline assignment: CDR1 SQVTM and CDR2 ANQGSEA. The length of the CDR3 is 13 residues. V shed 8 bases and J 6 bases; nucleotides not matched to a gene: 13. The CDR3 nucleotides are TGCAGCATCGGATCCTTAGCGGGCCGCGAGCAGTACTTC. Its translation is CSIGSLAGREQYF.

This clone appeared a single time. The CDR3 spells CASSFLAGAEQFF. As DNA, the CDR3 is TGTGCCAGCAGTTTCCTAGCGGGAGCCGAGCAGTTCTTC. V is TRBV28 and J is TRBJ2-1; 10 bases fit TRBD2. CDR3 length: 13 amino acids. The V gene's germline CDR1 is MDHEN and CDR2 SYDVKM. Trimming removed 3 bases from V and 10 bases from J; junction bases left unmatched: 3.

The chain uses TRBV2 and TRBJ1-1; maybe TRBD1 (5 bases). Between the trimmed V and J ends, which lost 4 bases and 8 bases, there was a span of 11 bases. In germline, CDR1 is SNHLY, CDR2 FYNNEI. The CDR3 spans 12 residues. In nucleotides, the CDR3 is TGTGCCAGCAGTGGGGCAGGGATAGAAGCTTTCTTT. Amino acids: CASSGAGIEAFF.

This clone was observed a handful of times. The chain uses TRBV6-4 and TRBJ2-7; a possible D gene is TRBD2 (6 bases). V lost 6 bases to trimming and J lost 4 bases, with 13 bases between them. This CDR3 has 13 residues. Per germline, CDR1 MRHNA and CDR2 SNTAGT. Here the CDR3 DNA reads TGTGCCAGCAGCCTGGGGACTGGATACGAGCAGTACTTC. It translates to CASSLGTGYEQYF.

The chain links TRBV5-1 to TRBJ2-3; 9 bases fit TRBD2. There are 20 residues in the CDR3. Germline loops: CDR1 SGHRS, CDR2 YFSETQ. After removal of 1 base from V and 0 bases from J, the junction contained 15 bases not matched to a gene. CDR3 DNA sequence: TGCGCCAGCAGCTTGTCGAGACTAGCGGCGTCCCACCCTAGCACAGATACGCAGTATTTT. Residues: CASSLSRLAASHPSTDTQYF. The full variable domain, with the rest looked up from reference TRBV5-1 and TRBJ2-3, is KAGVTQTPRYLIKTRGQQVTLSCSPISGHRSVSWYQQTPGQGLQFLFEYFSETQRNKGNFPGRFSGRQFSNSRSEMNVSTLELGDSALYLCASSLSRLAASHPSTDTQYFGPGTRLTVL.

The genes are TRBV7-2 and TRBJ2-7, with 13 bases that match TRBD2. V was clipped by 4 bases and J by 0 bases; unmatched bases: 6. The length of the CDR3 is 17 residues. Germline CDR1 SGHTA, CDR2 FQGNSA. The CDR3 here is CASSSTRTSGSSYEQYF. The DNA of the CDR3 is TGTGCCAGCAGCTCCACTAGGACTAGCGGGAGCTCCTACGAGCAGTACTTC.

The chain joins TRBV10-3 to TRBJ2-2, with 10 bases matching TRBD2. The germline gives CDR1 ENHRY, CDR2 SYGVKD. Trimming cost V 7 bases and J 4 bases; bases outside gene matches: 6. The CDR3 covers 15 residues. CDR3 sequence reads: CAITQTSGITGELFF. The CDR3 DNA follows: TGTGCCATCACCCAAACTAGCGGGATCACCGGGGAGCTGTTTTTT.

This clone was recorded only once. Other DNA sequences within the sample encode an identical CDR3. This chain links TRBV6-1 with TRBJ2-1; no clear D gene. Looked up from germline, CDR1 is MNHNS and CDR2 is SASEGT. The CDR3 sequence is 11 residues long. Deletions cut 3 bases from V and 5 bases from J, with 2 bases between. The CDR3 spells CASSDNNEQFF. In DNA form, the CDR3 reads TGTGCCAGCAGTGATAACAATGAGCAGTTCTTC.

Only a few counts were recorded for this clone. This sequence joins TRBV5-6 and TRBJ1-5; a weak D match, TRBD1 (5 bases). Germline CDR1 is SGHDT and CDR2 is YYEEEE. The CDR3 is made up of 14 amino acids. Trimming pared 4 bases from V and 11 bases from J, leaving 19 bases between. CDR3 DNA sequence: TGTGCCAGCAGCGTGGGCGGGGGGACTAGGTCCCAGCATTTT. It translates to CASSVGGGTRSQHF. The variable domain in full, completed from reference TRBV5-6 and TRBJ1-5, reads DAGVTQSPTHLIKTRGQQVTLRCSPKSGHDTVSWYQQALGQGPQFIFQYYEEEERQRGNFPDRFSGHQFPNYSSELNVNALLLGDSALYLCASSVGGGTRSQHFGDGTRLSIL.

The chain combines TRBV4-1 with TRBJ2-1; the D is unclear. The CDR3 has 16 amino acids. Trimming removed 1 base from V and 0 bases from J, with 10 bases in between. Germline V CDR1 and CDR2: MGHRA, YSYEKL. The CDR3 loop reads CASSQAPRSSYNEQFF. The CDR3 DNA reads TGCGCCAGCAGCCAAGCTCCGCGTAGCTCCTACAATGAGCAGTTCTTC.

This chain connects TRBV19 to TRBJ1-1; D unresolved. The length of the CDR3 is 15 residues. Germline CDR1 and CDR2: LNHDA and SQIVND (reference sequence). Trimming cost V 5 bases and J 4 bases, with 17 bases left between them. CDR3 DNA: TGTGCCAGTAGTGCCCGACCCGCTAGGCCCACTGAAGCTTTCTTT. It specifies CASSARPARPTEAFF. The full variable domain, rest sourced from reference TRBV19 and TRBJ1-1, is DGGITQSPKYLFRKEGQNVTLSCEQNLNHDAMYWYRQDPGQGLRLIYYSQIVNDFQKGDIAEGYSVSREKKESFPLTVTSAQKNPTAFYLCASSARPARPTEAFFGQGTRLTVV.

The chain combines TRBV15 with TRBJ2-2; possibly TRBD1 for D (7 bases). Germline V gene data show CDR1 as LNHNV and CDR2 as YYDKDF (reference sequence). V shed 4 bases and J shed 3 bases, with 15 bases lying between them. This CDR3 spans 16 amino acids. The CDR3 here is CATSTRDSGHTGELFF. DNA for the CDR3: TGTGCCACCAGCACACGGGACAGCGGGCACACCGGGGAGCTGTTTTTT.

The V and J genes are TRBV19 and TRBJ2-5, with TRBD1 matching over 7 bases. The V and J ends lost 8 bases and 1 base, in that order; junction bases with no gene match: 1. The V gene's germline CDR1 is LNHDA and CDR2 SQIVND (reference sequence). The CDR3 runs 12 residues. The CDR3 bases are TGTGCCAGTGGGACAGTCCAAGAGACCCAGTACTTC. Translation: CASGTVQETQYF.

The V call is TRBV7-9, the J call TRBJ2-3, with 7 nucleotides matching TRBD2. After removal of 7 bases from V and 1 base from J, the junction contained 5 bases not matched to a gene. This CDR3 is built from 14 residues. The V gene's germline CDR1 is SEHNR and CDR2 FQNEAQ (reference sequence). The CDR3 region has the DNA TGTGCCAGCACCCCTGGGGGGGGCACAGATACGCAGTATTTT. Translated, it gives CASTPGGGTDTQYF.

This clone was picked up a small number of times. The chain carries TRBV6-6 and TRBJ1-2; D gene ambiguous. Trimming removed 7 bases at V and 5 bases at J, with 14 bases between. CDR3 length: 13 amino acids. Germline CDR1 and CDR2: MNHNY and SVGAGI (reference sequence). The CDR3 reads CASMVPGLYGYTF. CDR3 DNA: TGTGCCAGCATGGTTCCAGGTCTATATGGCTACACCTTC.

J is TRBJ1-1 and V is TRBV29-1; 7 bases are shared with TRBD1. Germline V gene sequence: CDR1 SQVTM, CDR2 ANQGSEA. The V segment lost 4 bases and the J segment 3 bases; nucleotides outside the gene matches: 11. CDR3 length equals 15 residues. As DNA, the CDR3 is TGCAGCGTTGCAGGGACAGCCTATGAGTACACTGAAGCTTTCTTT. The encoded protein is CSVAGTAYEYTEAFF.

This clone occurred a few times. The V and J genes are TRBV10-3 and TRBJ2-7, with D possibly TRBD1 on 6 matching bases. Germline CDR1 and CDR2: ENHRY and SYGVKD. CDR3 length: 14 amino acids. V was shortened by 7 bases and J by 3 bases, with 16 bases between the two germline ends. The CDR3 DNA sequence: TGTGCCATCAAAAATGCAGGGGAAGACTACGAGCAGTACTTC. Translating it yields CAIKNAGEDYEQYF.

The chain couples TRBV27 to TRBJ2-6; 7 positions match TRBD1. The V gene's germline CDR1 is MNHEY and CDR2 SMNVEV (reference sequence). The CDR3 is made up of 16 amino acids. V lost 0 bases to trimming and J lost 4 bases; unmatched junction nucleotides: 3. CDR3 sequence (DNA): TGTGCCAGCAGTTTATCGACAGGGTACGGGGCCAACGTCCTGACTTTC. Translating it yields CASSLSTGYGANVLTF.

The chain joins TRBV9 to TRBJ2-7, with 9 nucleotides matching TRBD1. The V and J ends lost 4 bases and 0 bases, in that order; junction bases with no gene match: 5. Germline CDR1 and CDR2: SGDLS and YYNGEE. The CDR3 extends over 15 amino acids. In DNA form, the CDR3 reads TGTGCCAGCAGCAGGGGGACAGGGAGCTCCTACGAGCAGTACTTC. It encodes CASSRGTGSSYEQYF.